Each of the 19 T cell receptor beta chains below was sequenced from the same sample in a study of shared clonotypes between healthy human individuals. Assay used: immunoSEQ multiplex PCR; TCRdb lists only in-frame clones, some missing. The sample records around 2.1 million clones, more than 90% being singletons. Sequenced sample: naive CD4+ T cells sorted from blood. Subset in this sample: CD45RA+ positively selected. Receptors were obtained from a man younger than 35 in good health.

This rearrangement joins TRBV28 to TRBJ1-6; TRBD1 matches at 7 bases. Germline loops: CDR1 MDHEN, CDR2 SYDVKM. Trimming took 8 bases from V and 7 from J; bases not matched to a gene: 5. There are 13 residues in the CDR3. CDR3 sequence reads: CASETGNNSPLHF. The DNA for the CDR3 is TGTGCCAGCGAGACAGGGAACAATTCACCCCTCCACTTT.

V usage is TRBV5-1 and J usage is TRBJ2-7; perhaps TRBD2 as D (6 bases). This CDR3 has 15 amino acids. Deletions cut 5 bases from V and 0 bases from J, with 15 bases between. Germline CDR1 reads SGHRS; CDR2 reads YFSETQ. Written as DNA, the CDR3 is TGCGCCAGCAGGTCGCTGGCGGGAATCTCCTACGAGCAGTACTTC. Protein: CASRSLAGISYEQYF.

The chain uses TRBV30 and TRBJ2-7; D is undetermined. In germline, CDR1 is GTSNPN, CDR2 SVGIG (reference sequence). Deletions cut 2 bases from V and 1 base from J, with 9 bases between. This CDR3 region has 13 residues. In nucleotides, the CDR3 is TGTGCCTGGAGTCCAAGTCCGTCCTACGAGCAGTACTTC. The encoded protein is CAWSPSPSYEQYF.

The V call is TRBV6-5, the J call TRBJ2-4; 15 bases agree with TRBD2. The CDR3 runs to 14 residues. Per the germline V gene, CDR1 is MNHEY and CDR2 is SVGAGI. The trim removed 5 bases at V and 8 bases at J, leaving 1 base unmatched. This CDR3 reads CASSRTSGGDIQYF. CDR3 DNA: TGTGCCAGCAGTCGGACTAGCGGGGGGGACATTCAGTACTTC.

V is TRBV12-2 and J is TRBJ1-5; the DNA was not compared with TRBD1, the D call given in the table. TRBV12-2 is assigned pseudogene status. This CDR3 has 17 amino acids. In DNA, the CDR3 is TGTGCAAGTCGCCTCCGGACCTCCCGACGGGACAGTCAGCCCCAGCATTTT. The encoded protein is CASRLRTSRRDSQPQHF.

The chain carries TRBV7-3 and TRBJ2-3, with TRBD2 as a possible D gene (6 bases). The CDR3 contains 17 residues. V gave up 1 base and J gave up 3 bases, with 17 bases separating them. Germline V gene lookup returns CDR1 SGHTA and CDR2 FQGTGA. The chain's CDR3 is CASSLMGGPPKTDTQYF. The CDR3 DNA reads TGTGCCAGCAGCTTAATGGGGGGACCGCCTAAAACAGATACGCAGTATTTT.

The chain joins TRBV28 to TRBJ2-7; 9 nucleotides line up with TRBD1. Germline V gives CDR1 MDHEN, CDR2 SYDVKM. The V gene end was trimmed by 10 bases and the J gene end by 4 bases; junction bases not matched to a gene: 11. The CDR3 runs 14 residues. This CDR3 reads CATGTGKKGYEQYF. The CDR3 nucleotides read TGTGCCACCGGGACAGGGAAAAAGGGGTACGAGCAGTACTTC.

The chain combines TRBV4-2 with TRBJ2-1; 10 bases fit TRBD2. This CDR3 has 16 amino acids. CDR1 and CDR2 from the germline V gene are LGHNA and YNFKEQ. V lost 0 bases to trimming and J lost 7 bases; unmatched junction nucleotides: 6. The CDR3, as DNA: TGTGCCAGCAGCCAAGAAGAAGCGGGAGGGCATAATGAGCAGTTCTTC. Protein product: CASSQEEAGGHNEQFF.

The genes are TRBV5-4 and TRBJ2-7, with D uncertain. Between the trimmed V and J ends, which lost 0 bases and 6 bases, there was a span of 10 bases. The CDR3 length is 13 residues. CDR1 and CDR2 (germline): SGHNT, YYREEE (reference sequence). The CDR3 protein is CASSLVGGGEQYF. The DNA of the CDR3 is TGTGCCAGCAGCTTGGTCGGTGGCGGCGAGCAGTACTTC. The whole variable domain, remainder taken from reference TRBV5-4 and TRBJ2-7, is ETGVTQSPTHLIKTRGQQVTLRCSSQSGHNTVSWYQQALGQGPQFIFQYYREEENGRGNFPPRFSGLQFPNYSSELNVNALELDDSALYLCASSLVGGGEQYFGPGTRLTVT.

The rearrangement links TRBV6-1 to TRBJ2-2; unclear D gene. Germline CDR1 is MNHNS and CDR2 is SASEGT. V lost 2 bases to trimming and J lost 4 bases, with 8 bases between them. The CDR3 is 14 residues long. CDR3 protein: CASSESWVTGELFF. CDR3 in DNA: TGTGCCAGCAGTGAAAGTTGGGTCACCGGGGAGCTGTTTTTT.

The genes are TRBV10-3 and TRBJ1-6, with TRBD1 identical over 9 bases. The CDR3 is 15 residues long. Trimming cost V 6 bases and J 10 bases; bases outside gene matches: 10. Germline-derived CDR1 and CDR2 are ENHRY and SYGVKD. CDR3 nucleotides: TGTGCCATCAGACTCGGGGACAGGGTCAGCTCACCCCTCCACTTT. Translation: CAIRLGDRVSSPLHF.

The chain couples TRBV7-9 to TRBJ1-5; 8 nucleotides align to TRBD1. This CDR3 has 15 residues. Per the germline V gene, CDR1 is SEHNR and CDR2 is FQNEAQ (reference sequence). V was clipped by 0 bases and J by 4 bases; unmatched bases: 2. CDR3 sequence (DNA): TGTGCCAGCAGCTTAGCGACAGGGGATAATCAGCCCCAGCATTTT. Protein: CASSLATGDNQPQHF.

The chain uses TRBV2 and TRBJ2-3; D gene uncertain. This CDR3 has 14 residues. From germline, CDR1 is SNHLY and CDR2 FYNNEI. Trimming pared 5 bases from V and 3 bases from J, leaving 12 bases between. The chain's CDR3 is CASSPRGPTDTQYF. For the CDR3, the DNA is TGTGCCAGCAGTCCGAGAGGACCAACAGATACGCAGTATTTT.

V and J are TRBV4-3 and TRBJ2-1; D gene uncertain. CDR1 and CDR2 (germline): LGHNA, YSLEER. The CDR3 runs to 17 residues. V lost 0 bases to trimming and J lost 0 bases, with 12 bases between them. In DNA form, the CDR3 reads TGCGCCAGCAGCCAAGAAATGTGGTACAGCTCCTACAATGAGCAGTTCTTC. This sequence encodes CASSQEMWYSSYNEQFF.

The chain combines TRBV30 with TRBJ1-1; D remains ambiguous. This CDR3 is 15 amino acids long. Trimming left V 0 bases short and J 3 bases short, with 14 bases between. In germline, CDR1 is GTSNPN, CDR2 SVGIG (reference sequence). The CDR3 reads CAWSVRGIEDTEAFF. CDR3 nucleotides: TGTGCCTGGAGTGTACGGGGAATAGAGGACACTGAAGCTTTCTTT.

This clone was seen just once. The genes are TRBV5-1 and TRBJ2-7; weak D call: TRBD2 (6 bases). With 2 bases removed from V and 7 bases from J, the gap between germline ends came to 13 bases. This CDR3 spans 13 amino acids. Germline assignment: CDR1 SGHRS and CDR2 YFSETQ. The CDR3 nucleotides read TGCGCCAGCAGCTTTGTAGGGGCGGGGGAGCAGTACTTC. Its translation is CASSFVGAGEQYF.

This chain connects TRBV11-2 to TRBJ1-2; a weak D match, TRBD1 (5 bases). Per germline, CDR1 SGHAT and CDR2 FQNNGV. V was trimmed by 2 bases and J by 6 bases, leaving 13 bases between them. This CDR3 comprises 14 residues. The chain's CDR3 is CASSLNQGTDGYTF. Here the CDR3 DNA reads TGTGCCAGCAGCTTAAATCAGGGTACGGATGGCTACACCTTC.

The V and J genes are TRBV29-1 and TRBJ1-1; D unresolved. This CDR3 is 11 amino acids long. Trimming took 4 bases from V and 5 from J, leaving 8 bases between them. Germline V CDR1 and CDR2: SQVTM, ANQGSEA. CDR3 region: CSVVGRTEAFF. The CDR3 DNA sequence: TGCAGCGTTGTGGGTCGGACTGAAGCTTTCTTT.

The chain has TRBV30 and TRBJ2-5, with D tentatively TRBD1 (5 bases). The CDR3 sequence is 14 residues long. The germline V and J ends were trimmed by 8 bases and 0 bases, with 16 bases remaining between them. Germline-derived CDR1 and CDR2 are GTSNPN and SVGIG (reference sequence). CDR3 region: CAGTPGIYQETQYF. The CDR3 nucleotides read TGTGCCGGAACTCCAGGGATATACCAAGAGACCCAGTACTTC.